This note documents a single TCR beta chain sequence. Its antigen is undetermined. The sample originates from a study of OX40 agonist ivuxolimab in advanced cancers. Overall study findings and caveats: Which antigen the expanded peripheral T cells recognized is unknown. Some nonresponders also had low normalized T-cell clonal expansion.

TCRdb keeps only in-frame clones here, not all; method: immunoSEQ multiplex PCR. This table has 100,000 or so clones, about 85% appearing once. Germline V gene data show CDR1 as LNHDA and CDR2 as SQIVND (reference sequence). Trimming at V came to 2 bases and at J to 5 bases, leaving 6 bases not matched to a gene. The CDR3 runs 15 residues. V and J are TRBV19 and TRBJ2-7; 10 bases fit TRBD2. Here the sequenced sample was CD4+ or CD8+ T cells sorted from blood, taken in a trial of the OX40 agonist ivuxolimab. This TCR was recovered from an adult with an advanced solid tumor such as melanoma, head and neck, liver or kidney cancer. The CDR3 reads CASSIILAGFNEQYF. The DNA for the CDR3 is TGTGCCAGTAGTATAATACTAGCGGGATTCAACGAGCAGTACTTC.